This is a list of T cell receptor beta chains from one sample in a study of T cells in localized non-small cell lung cancer. The repertoire was sequenced with immunoSEQ multiplex PCR; TCRdb's copy has only in-frame clones and lacks some. The profile covers around 590 clones, with around 24% appearing a single time and about a quarter taken by the ten largest. Here the sequenced sample was lung tumor tissue, taken before any cancer treatment. These receptors were taken from a male donor older than 55 with stage II lung adenocarcinoma. CDR3s include the opening cysteine and the closing phenylalanine or tryptophan. The order of the fields is clone size, D gene, V gene, J gene, CDR3 protein, CDR3 DNA. The D gene is left open where the match is weak. Clone sizes are shown as once, few or many counts, or a class when the clone is expanded.

few	-	TRBV19	TRBJ1-5	CASSTIQGLERPQHF	TGTGCCAGTAGCACGATTCAGGGGCTGGAGAGGCCCCAGCATTTT